The 7 T cell receptor beta chains below all came from one sample that was sequenced in a study of regulatory dendritic cells for organ transplantation. These receptors have no known antigen. Sorted T cells were CFSE-labeled and cultured 5 days with allogeneic regulatory or mature dendritic cells at 1:10. TCRdb's table, derived via immunoSEQ multiplex PCR, lists solely in-frame clones and lacks some. The table shows approximately 22,000 clones, with 70% to 90% occurring only once. Sequences were obtained from naive CD4+ T cells from blood cultured with regulatory dendritic cells. Regarding subset: CD45RA+ naive T cells. Receptors originate from a human donor in good health.

The genes are TRBV5-1 and TRBJ2-2, with D maybe TRBD2 (6 bases). The germline V gene encodes CDR1 SGHRS and CDR2 YFSETQ. The CDR3 runs 15 residues. V was cut by 4 bases and J by 7 bases, with 17 bases left in between. CDR3 coding DNA: TGCGCCAGCAGCGTAACGACTAGTGCCCTCGGGGAGCTGTTTTTT. Amino acid sequence: CASSVTTSALGELFF.

The chain uses TRBV19 and TRBJ1-2, with D uncertain. This CDR3 is built from 13 residues. Between the trimmed V and J ends, which lost 1 base and 4 bases, there was a span of 7 bases. Germline values: CDR1 LNHDA, CDR2 SQIVND (reference sequence). The CDR3 nucleotides read TGTGCCAGTAGTATAGGGCCAGGCTATGGCTACACCTTC. Protein: CASSIGPGYGYTF.

J is TRBJ2-2 and V is TRBV9; 11 bases are a match to TRBD2. V trimming: 0 bases; J trimming: 6 bases; junction bases outside the gene matches: 13. The CDR3 runs to 19 residues. The V gene's germline CDR1 is SGDLS and CDR2 YYNGEE. This CDR3 is CASSVALAGGAGPPGELFF. In DNA form, the CDR3 reads TGTGCCAGCAGCGTAGCTTTAGCGGGAGGGGCGGGACCTCCCGGGGAGCTGTTTTTT.

This clone was detected once. This chain uses TRBV7-8 with TRBJ2-1; no clear D gene. V was trimmed by 1 base and J by 5 bases, leaving 12 bases between them. The CDR3 has 15 amino acids. Per germline, CDR1 SGHVS and CDR2 FQNEAQ. The CDR3 bases are TGTGCCAGCAGCTTAGAAAACGCTTATAACAATGAGCAGTTCTTC. Residues: CASSLENAYNNEQFF.

This chain joins TRBV7-8 and TRBJ1-2; D gene ambiguous. The CDR3 has 13 amino acids. The germline V and J ends were trimmed by 4 bases and 5 bases, with 11 bases remaining between them. The germline CDR1 and CDR2 sequences are SGHVS and FQNEAQ. CDR3 DNA sequence: TGTGCCAGCAGCTCCTCGGTGGTGTATGGCTACACCTTC. Translation: CASSSSVVYGYTF.

V usage is TRBV30 and J usage is TRBJ2-1; no clear D. V dropped 3 bases and J dropped 6 bases, with 15 bases sitting between them. Per the germline V gene, CDR1 is GTSNPN and CDR2 is SVGIG (reference sequence). The CDR3 runs to 14 residues. In DNA, the CDR3 is TGTGCCTGGAGCGACCTTTCGTGGATCAATGAGCAGTTCTTC. Its protein product is CAWSDLSWINEQFF.

The chain joins TRBV27 to TRBJ1-1; D remains ambiguous. V dropped 1 base and J dropped 10 bases, with 10 bases sitting between them. The CDR3 totals 12 residues. Germline-derived CDR1 and CDR2 are MNHEY and SMNVEV (reference sequence). The CDR3 spells CASSLYPDGAFF. CDR3 DNA: TGTGCCAGCAGTTTATACCCAGATGGAGCTTTCTTT.